This is a list of T cell receptor beta chains from one sample in a study of human T cells and chemical hapten exposure. One entry per CDR3 protein results from TCRdb running MiXCR on the RACE reads. The data contain under 400,000 distinct CDR3 sequences, roughly 5% of them singletons. The specimen was whole blood, collected in connection with sensitization to the hapten diphenylcyclopropenone (DPC). These receptors originate from a woman between 45 and 60 years old with alopecia areata. Some clones in this sample may be carry-over from other donors' samples. Each CDR3 is given with its conserved first and last residue.

j_call | v_call | cdr3_aa
TRBJ2-7 | TRBV6-5 | CASSYYGTGISYEQYF
TRBJ2-7 | TRBV30 | CAWSVESEQYF
TRBJ2-1 | TRBV5-1 | CASSLRTSGGPTEQFF
TRBJ2-7 | TRBV3-1 | CASSQVDRGNEQYF
TRBJ1-1 | TRBV20-1 | CSCVWGNTEAFF
TRBJ1-3 | TRBV6-5 | CASSDVAGRGNTIYF
TRBJ1-4 | TRBV3-1 | CASSQTDRGELFF
TRBJ1-5 | TRBV12-3/TRBV12-4 | CASSLIHTISNQPQHF
TRBJ1-5 | TRBV12-3/TRBV12-4 | CASSLGTGWEPQHF
TRBJ2-7 | TRBV20-1 | CSARAGTGFYEQYF
TRBJ2-5 | TRBV7-2 | CASSSQGHQETQYF
TRBJ2-2 | TRBV6-5 | CAIRAGPETGELFF
TRBJ1-5 | TRBV2 | CASRGQNQGLGNQPQHF
TRBJ1-2 | TRBV4-2 | CASSQDQAGDNGYTF
TRBJ1-4 | TRBV29-1 | CSVDDRGGEKLFF
TRBJ1-2 | TRBV5-4 | CASSLQQGSNYGYTF
TRBJ1-1 | TRBV14 | CASSQEQGVTEAFF
TRBJ2-7 | TRBV20-1 | CSALSGGTRLYEQYF
TRBJ2-1 | TRBV7-9 | CASRSGTGYYNEQFF
TRBJ2-5 | TRBV6-2/TRBV6-3 | CASSYSIRDLQETQYF
TRBJ1-2 | TRBV6-6 | CASSWGLGAGSYTF
TRBJ2-1 | TRBV6-4 | CASSQSGTSGASSYNEQFF
TRBJ1-1 | TRBV2 | CASSEGRGTEAFF
TRBJ2-1 | TRBV27 | CASSTRLARNYNEQFF
TRBJ2-1 | TRBV20-1 | CSAIGDNEQLF
TRBJ1-2 | TRBV12-3/TRBV12-4 | CASRQTGSYGYTF
TRBJ1-1 | TRBV10-1 | CASSERRGPTEAFF
TRBJ1-6 | TRBV12-3/TRBV12-4 | CASSLGPGWGAYNSPLHF
TRBJ2-6 | TRBV29-1 | CSVYGAGANVLTF
TRBJ2-7 | TRBV11-2 | CASSLPGRPGEQYF
TRBJ2-6 | TRBV10-3 | CASRPDAGTGGSGANVLTF
TRBJ2-1 | TRBV15 | CATSPTPVPGDEQFF
TRBJ1-6 | TRBV30 | CAWRESGTGNSPLHF
TRBJ2-6 | TRBV6-2/TRBV6-3 | CASSSGANVLTF
TRBJ2-1 | TRBV6-2/TRBV6-3 | CASSYSRDRSYNEQFF
TRBJ2-1 | TRBV19 | CASTGVGPRNEQFF
TRBJ2-1 | TRBV29-1 | CSQALAGPPYNEQFF
TRBJ1-1 | TRBV7-6 | CASSLGSGANTEAFF
TRBJ2-7 | TRBV14 | CASSQFIKGGEQYF
TRBJ2-5 | TRBV15 | CATSRVGSQETQYF
TRBJ2-3 | TRBV11-2 | CASSWDSPDTQYF
TRBJ1-5 | TRBV5-1 | CASSLESGRNQPQHF
TRBJ1-2 | TRBV6-1 | CASSEALVGAYGYTF
TRBJ2-7 | TRBV28 | CASRSGAYEQYF
TRBJ2-1 | TRBV4-3 | CASSPGSGVYNEQFF
TRBJ1-1 | TRBV12-3/TRBV12-4 | CASDGQGAVNTEAFF
TRBJ1-1 | TRBV5-1 | CASSLQPMNTEAFF